This T cell receptor (beta chain) was identified in a study of vaccination effects on CD4 cells after COVID-19. Background on the study: Participants were vaccinated with two doses of either the BNT162b2 or mRNA-1273 vaccine.

The length of the CDR3 is 14 residues. Per the germline V gene, CDR1 is WNHNN and CDR2 is SYGVQD (reference sequence). V shed 4 bases and J 4 bases; nucleotides not matched to a gene: 3. A note on this clone: Its antigen is currently unknown.

ViraFEST used viral peptide pools to expand antigen-specific CD4+ T cells before sequencing. When around nine days of culture had elapsed, CD4+ T cells were isolated. Prior SARS-CoV-2 infection was absent in the vaccine recipients, as shown by negative nucleocapsid antibodies. The culture medium for approximately 1.9 million PBMC per well included 10 IU/ml IL-2 and 8.5 to 10 ug/ml peptides. TCRdb's table, derived via immunoSEQ multiplex PCR, lists solely in-frame clones and lacks some. The data hold 65,000 to 85,000 clones, with about 80% observed a single time. The V call is TRBV10-1, the J call TRBJ1-5; 8 bases match TRBD1. The sequence was collected from a human donor who received a COVID-19 vaccine. The specimen was CD4+ T cells from PBMCs cultured with SARS-CoV-2 spike peptides, collected before COVID-19 vaccination. The chain's CDR3 is CASSGQGANQPQHF. The CDR3 nucleotides are TGCGCCAGCAGTGGTCAGGGGGCTAATCAGCCCCAGCATTTT.